This T cell receptor (beta chain) comes out of a study of blood T cell repertoires in COVID-19. Study as a whole: T cells, B-cell-depleted T cells, or PBMCs supplied cDNA or gDNA.

This clone was recorded once. TCRdb's table, derived via immunoSEQ multiplex PCR, lists solely in-frame clones and lacks some. The sample includes hundreds of thousands of clones, roughly 90% of them seen just once. V was shortened by 4 bases and J by 6 bases, with 15 bases between the two germline ends. Germline lookup yields CDR1 SQVTM and CDR2 ANQGSEA. This CDR3 has 14 residues. The sequence derives from a woman aged 25 to 45 with acute or convalescent COVID-19. V usage is TRBV29-1 and J usage is TRBJ2-2, with a weak D call TRBD2 (6 bases). The specimen sequenced was peripheral blood. This CDR3 is CSVGSGSLAGELFF. In nucleotides, the CDR3 is TGCAGCGTTGGATCCGGGAGTCTCGCCGGGGAGCTGTTTTTT.